A single sample is the source of the 5 T cell receptor beta chains below, sequenced in a study of blood T cell repertoires in COVID-19. TCRdb keeps only in-frame clones here, not all; method: immunoSEQ multiplex PCR. The table has about 350,000 clones, around 90% seen once. Material for sequencing was peripheral blood. All receptors derive from a man aged 25 to 40 with COVID-19, enrolled during active disease.

Details on this clone: Other nucleotide sequences in the sample specify the same CDR3. This chain uses TRBV7-9 with TRBJ1-2; TRBD1 matches at 7 bases. CDR3 length equals 14 residues. Germline V gene data show CDR1 as SEHNR and CDR2 as FQNEAQ (reference sequence). Trimming at V came to 1 base and at J to 4 bases, leaving 3 bases not matched to a gene. The CDR3 region is CASSLGQGLYGYTF. The CDR3, as DNA: TGTGCCAGCAGCTTAGGACAGGGACTCTATGGCTACACCTTC.

The rearrangement uses TRBV5-4 and TRBJ2-7, with TRBD1 as a possible D gene (6 bases). V lost 1 base and J 2 bases, leaving 13 bases between the germline ends. This CDR3 has 15 amino acids. Germline values: CDR1 SGHNT, CDR2 YYREEE (reference sequence). The CDR3 region is CASSLPDRITYEQYF. CDR3 bases: TGTGCCAGCAGCTTGCCTGACAGGATTACCTACGAGCAGTACTTC.

The V gene is TRBV6-1, the J gene TRBJ1-1; TRBD1 might be the D (6 bases). Trimming shortened V by 2 bases and J by 11 bases, and 12 bases separated the two germline ends. CDR1 and CDR2 (germline): MNHNS, SASEGT. The CDR3 contains 12 residues. CDR3 sequence (DNA): TGTGCCAGCAGTGAATGGCTGGGGGCGGCTTTCTTT. Amino acids: CASSEWLGAAFF.

The chain has TRBV27 and TRBJ2-2; D may be TRBD1 (5 bases). The germline V gene encodes CDR1 MNHEY and CDR2 SMNVEV (reference sequence). The germline V and J ends were trimmed by 5 bases and 1 base, with 8 bases remaining between them. The CDR3 consists of 14 residues. CDR3 in DNA: TGTGCCAGCAGTCAGACAGAGAACACCGGGGAGCTGTTTTTT. It codes for CASSQTENTGELFF.

This clone was counted once. CDR3 sequence (DNA): TGTGCCAGCAGTGCCTCGGGACAGCCGGTCTATGGCTACACCTTC. It translates to CASSASGQPVYGYTF. V is TRBV2 and J is TRBJ1-2; TRBD1 matches 7 bases. Germline loops: CDR1 SNHLY, CDR2 FYNNEI. This CDR3 is built from 15 residues. Trimming at V came to 4 bases and at J to 4 bases, leaving 9 bases not matched to a gene.